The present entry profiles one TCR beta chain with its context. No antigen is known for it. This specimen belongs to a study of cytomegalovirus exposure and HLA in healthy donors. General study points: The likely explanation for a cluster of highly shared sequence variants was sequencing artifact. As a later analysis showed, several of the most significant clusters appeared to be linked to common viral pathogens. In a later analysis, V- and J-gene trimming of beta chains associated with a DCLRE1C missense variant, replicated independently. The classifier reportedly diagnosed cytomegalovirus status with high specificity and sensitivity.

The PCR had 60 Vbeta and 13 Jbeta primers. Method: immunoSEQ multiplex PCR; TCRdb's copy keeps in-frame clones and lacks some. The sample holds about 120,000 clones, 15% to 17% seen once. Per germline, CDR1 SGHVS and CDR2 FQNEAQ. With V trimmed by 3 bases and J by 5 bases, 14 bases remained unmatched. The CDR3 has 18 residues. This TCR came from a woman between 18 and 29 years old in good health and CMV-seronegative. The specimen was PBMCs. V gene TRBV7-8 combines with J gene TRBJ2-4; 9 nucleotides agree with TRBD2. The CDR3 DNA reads TGTGCCAGCAGCTTGGTGCTAGCGGGACCCCCGAATCAAAACATTCAGTACTTC. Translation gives CASSLVLAGPPNQNIQYF.